The sequence of this T cell receptor beta chain was determined in a study of T-cell memory formation after mild COVID-19. Findings of the study overall: The study detected some responding clones in pre-infection memory, suggesting cross-reactive memory joined.

Each CDR3 protein gets one entry after TCRdb re-called the 5' RACE reads with MiXCR. The table includes tens of thousands of distinct CDR3 sequences, around 15% detected once. This clonotype was seen repeatedly, ten times or more. Its antigen is unknown. The CDR3 extends over 13 amino acids. Trimming removed 5 bases at V and 6 bases at J, with 9 bases between. Germline lookup yields CDR1 KGHDR and CDR2 SFDVKD. The receptor was isolated from a man aged 18 to 35 who had mild COVID-19 (a few samples of this study predate the infection). Cell type and time point are not known. This sequence joins TRBV24-1 and TRBJ2-2, with D possibly TRBD2 on 5 matching bases. Input material: PBMCs or a T cell subset sorted from them (not recorded which). The CDR3: CATSASWPGELFF. CDR3 in DNA: TGTGCCACCAGTGCTAGCTGGCCCGGGGAGCTGTTTTTT.